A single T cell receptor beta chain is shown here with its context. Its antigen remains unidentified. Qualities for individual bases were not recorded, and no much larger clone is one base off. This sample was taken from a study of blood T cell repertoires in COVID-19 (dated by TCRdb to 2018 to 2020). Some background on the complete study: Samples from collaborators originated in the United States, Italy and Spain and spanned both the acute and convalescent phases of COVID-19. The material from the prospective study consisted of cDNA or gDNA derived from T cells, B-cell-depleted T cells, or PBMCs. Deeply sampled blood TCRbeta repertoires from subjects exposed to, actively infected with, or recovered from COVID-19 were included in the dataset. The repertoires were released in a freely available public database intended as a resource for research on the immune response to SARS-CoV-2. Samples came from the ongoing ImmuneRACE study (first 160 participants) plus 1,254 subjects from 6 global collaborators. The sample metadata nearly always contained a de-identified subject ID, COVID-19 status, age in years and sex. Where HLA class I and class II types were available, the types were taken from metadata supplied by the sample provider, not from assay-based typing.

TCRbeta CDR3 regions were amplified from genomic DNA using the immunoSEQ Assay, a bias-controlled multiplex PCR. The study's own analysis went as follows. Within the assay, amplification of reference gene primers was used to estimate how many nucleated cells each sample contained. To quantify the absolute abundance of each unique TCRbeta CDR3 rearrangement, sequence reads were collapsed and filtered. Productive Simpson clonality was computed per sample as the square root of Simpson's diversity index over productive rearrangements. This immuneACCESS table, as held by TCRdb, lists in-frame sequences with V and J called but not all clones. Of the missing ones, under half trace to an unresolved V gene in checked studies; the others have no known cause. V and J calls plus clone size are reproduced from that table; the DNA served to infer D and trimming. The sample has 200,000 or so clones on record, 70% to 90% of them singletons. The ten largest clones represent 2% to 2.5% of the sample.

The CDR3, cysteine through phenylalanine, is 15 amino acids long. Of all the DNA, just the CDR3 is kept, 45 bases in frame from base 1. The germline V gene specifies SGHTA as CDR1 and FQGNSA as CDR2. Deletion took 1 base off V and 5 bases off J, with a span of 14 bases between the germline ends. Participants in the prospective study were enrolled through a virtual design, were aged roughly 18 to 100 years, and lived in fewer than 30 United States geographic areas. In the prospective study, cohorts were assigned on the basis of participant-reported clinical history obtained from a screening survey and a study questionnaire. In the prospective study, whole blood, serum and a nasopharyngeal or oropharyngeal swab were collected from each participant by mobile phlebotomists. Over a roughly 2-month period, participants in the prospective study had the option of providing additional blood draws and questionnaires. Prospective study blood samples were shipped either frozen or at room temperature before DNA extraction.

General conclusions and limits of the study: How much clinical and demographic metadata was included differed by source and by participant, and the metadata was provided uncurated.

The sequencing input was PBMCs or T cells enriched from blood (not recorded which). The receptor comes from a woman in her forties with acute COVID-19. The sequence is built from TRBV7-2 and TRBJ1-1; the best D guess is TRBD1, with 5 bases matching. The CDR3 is CASSLGSQGGTEAFF. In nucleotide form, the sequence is TGTGCCAGCAGCTTAGGGTCGCAGGGTGGAACTGAAGCTTTCTTT.